Below, 2 T cell receptor beta chains from the same sample are listed, as sequenced in a study of blood T cell repertoires in COVID-19. TCRdb keeps only in-frame clones here, not all; method: immunoSEQ multiplex PCR. The table includes over 200,000 clones, approximately 75% detected once. Sequencing was performed on PBMCs or T cells enriched from blood (not recorded which). The receptors stem from a man in his forties or fifties who had recovered from COVID-19.

The CDR3 DNA reads as TGCGCCAGCAGTCAGAGAGGCGTTAATTCACCCCTCCACTTT. This translates into CASSQRGVNSPLHF. J is TRBJ1-6 and V is TRBV4-1, with D unclear. The ends were cut back, 6 bases at V and 6 bases at J, with 12 bases in the middle. This CDR3 region has 14 residues. In germline, CDR1 is MGHRA, CDR2 YSYEKL.

The chain carries TRBV19 and TRBJ1-2; D is ambiguous. In germline, CDR1 is LNHDA, CDR2 SQIVND (reference sequence). V was cut by 2 bases and J by 10 bases, with 20 bases left in between. This CDR3 spans 15 amino acids. This CDR3 reads CASSIRVGAKPPYTF. CDR3 sequence (DNA): TGTGCCAGTAGTATAAGAGTCGGAGCTAAACCGCCCTACACCTTC.